These T cell receptor beta chains were read from a single sample in a study of pediatric ulcerative colitis. Sequenced by immunoSEQ multiplex PCR; TCRdb stores in-frame clones only, minus some. The sample has around 18,000 clones, roughly 74% seen once. Sequences were obtained from gut tissue. The receptors shown here come from a boy under 18 with moderate ulcerative colitis. Both conserved end residues are part of each CDR3. Clone size is shown for a subset of rows, as once, few, many or a class of expanded clone.

.	TRBV4-3	TRBJ1-3	CASSQGLSSGNTIYF
once	TRBV7-8	TRBJ2-4	CASSLLIWGRNIQYF
.	TRBV15	TRBJ1-6	CATRRSRRMGHNSPLHF
few	TRBV5-1	TRBJ2-3	CASSLAGGYTDTQYF
.	TRBV5-6	TRBJ1-2	CASSGGTRIYYGYTF
few	TRBV5-1	TRBJ2-3	CASSFSRDTQYF
few	TRBV2	TRBJ2-7	CASSDLKMLGQVSYEQYF
.	TRBV15	TRBJ2-1	CATSRKSGNEQFF
.	TRBV27	TRBJ2-1	CASIRRGGEQFF
.	TRBV5-8	TRBJ1-2	CASSIGTGGIDGYTF
.	TRBV7-2	TRBJ1-2	CASSLVFYRDSKYGYTF
.	TRBV7-2	TRBJ2-1	CASSPWTSGALGNEQFF
.	TRBV7-8	TRBJ1-3	CASSFPGEGNTIYF
.	TRBV7-9	TRBJ1-6	CASSLWASWSPLHF
.	TRBV4-2	TRBJ2-5	CASSQIKGTIQETQYF
few	TRBV14	TRBJ1-1	CASSRTGGSTAFF
.	TRBV19	TRBJ2-7	CASSRRYVAEQYF
.	TRBV5-6	TRBJ2-1	CASSLFSGGSPYYNEQFF
.	TRBV18	TRBJ1-5	CASSPNLGEPQHF
.	TRBV5-1	TRBJ1-1	CASSLTTGTVNTEAFF
.	TRBV18	TRBJ2-3	CASSPRTKDTQYF
.	TRBV5-8	TRBJ1-2	CASSPYTNYGYTF
.	TRBV7-9	TRBJ2-1	CASRKRGRGGMDEQFF
.	TRBV5-6	TRBJ2-7	CASSFQTGSREQYF
.	TRBV11-3	TRBJ2-3	CASSLESGASTDTQYF
once	TRBV27	TRBJ2-3	CASSSGLDLDTQYF
.	TRBV27	TRBJ1-5	CASRDRTDQPQHF
.	TRBV9	TRBJ1-4	CASSAEDRGNEKLFF
.	TRBV29-1	TRBJ2-1	CSVGFLAGTYNEQFF
.	TRBV25-1	TRBJ2-1	CASRGPWNNEQFF
.	TRBV6-1	TRBJ1-2	CASSGRWGQSFNYGYTF
.	TRBV7-9	TRBJ1-1	CASSLEGTANEAFF
.	TRBV2	TRBJ2-1	CASSPRTSRRSYNEQFF
once	TRBV2	TRBJ2-1	CTSLSDRGNRRQFF
.	TRBV7-2	TRBJ1-5	CASSPQGQPQHF
.	TRBV10-2	TRBJ2-1	CASSESEESTNEQFF
.	TRBV9	TRBJ2-7	CASSVGVGDYGETEYF
.	TRBV19	TRBJ1-5	CASSILQGFGNQPQHF
.	TRBV15	TRBJ1-4	CATSRPGATNEKLFF
once	TRBV7-2	TRBJ2-7	CASTPEGEWYEQYF
once	TRBV6-5	TRBJ1-1	CASSYLAGSNTEAFF
.	TRBV10-2	TRBJ2-2	CASSESRVVGELFF
few	TRBV6-4	TRBJ1-2	CASSDAQGLGYTF
.	TRBV5-6	TRBJ1-1	CASSENRAPKNTEAFF
.	TRBV5-1	TRBJ1-1	CASRGERGTEAFF
.	TRBV6-5	TRBJ2-7	CASSYSLGEQYF
.	TRBV18	TRBJ1-2	CASSPSRGQGLSVYTF
.	TRBV5-4	TRBJ1-1	CASSLVWEDTEAFF
.	TRBV28	TRBJ1-5	CASRLGGDGPQHF
once	TRBV9	TRBJ1-2	CASSVGPRDKLYGYTF
.	TRBV5-6	TRBJ2-1	CASRLPGTGTNEQFF
few	TRBV2	TRBJ2-7	CASTGDPNYEQYF
.	TRBV10-2	TRBJ1-1	CASKGGGRTEAFF
.	TRBV5-1	TRBJ2-3	CASSRIGGGRSDTQYF
medium-sized	TRBV7-2	TRBJ1-4	CASSRDSYNEKLFF
.	TRBV19	TRBJ2-5	CASSIGLAGVWETQYF
.	TRBV2	TRBJ2-3	CASSEAEGHKYF